This passage covers 14 T cell receptor beta chains from one sample sequenced in a study of multiple sclerosis patients with progressive multifocal leukoencephalopathy (dated by TCRdb to the late 2010s). Libraries were constructed by the immunoSEQ multiplex PCR assay. In its TCRdb copy, this immuneACCESS table keeps in-frame sequences only and misses some clones. Where compared with another copy, unresolved V genes explain less than half of these, and the others have no known cause. Recorded for this sample are tens of thousands of clones; over 85% of them occurred a single time. Roughly 1.6% of the sample belongs to the ten largest clones. The intended sense of this specimen's time point label: five to six months of natalizumab therapy. According to the study, the label for this sample's treatment or condition signals: on natalizumab therapy at sampling. The input for sequencing was PBMCs, taken from a patient treated with natalizumab. The source is a human donor with multiple sclerosis.

The chain joins TRBV11-2 to TRBJ2-7; 7 bases agree with TRBD1. Germline CDR1 and CDR2: SGHAT and FQNNGV. The CDR3 loop spans 17 amino acids. J lost 2 bases, V lost 1 base, and 11 bases had no gene match. The CDR3 here is CASSLVGTEGWAYEQYF. DNA of the CDR3: TGTGCCAGCAGCTTAGTCGGGACAGAAGGCTGGGCCTACGAGCAGTACTTC.

The V call is TRBV10-3, the J call TRBJ2-2; 10 nucleotides align to TRBD1. Germline CDR1 ENHRY, CDR2 SYGVKD. V dropped 3 bases and J dropped 2; count of bases not matched to a gene: 6. The CDR3 is 17 residues long. CDR3 residues: CAISDLGTGVNTGELFF. CDR3 coding DNA: TGTGCCATCAGTGATTTAGGGACAGGGGTCAACACCGGGGAGCTGTTTTTT.

This chain uses TRBV11-2 with TRBJ1-4; 8 bases are shared with TRBD1. V dropped 4 bases and J dropped 0; count of bases not matched to a gene: 4. CDR3 size: 16 residues. The germline gives CDR1 SGHAT, CDR2 FQNNGV. CDR3 sequence (DNA): TGTGCCAGCAGCTCCAGGGGGCCTGCAACTAATGAAAAACTGTTTTTT. Protein: CASSSRGPATNEKLFF.

CDR3 sequence: CASSGNDRRSPLHF. In DNA, the CDR3 is TGTGCCAGCAGTGGGAACGACAGGCGGTCACCCCTCCACTTT. The J gene is TRBJ1-6, the V gene TRBV2; the D gene is possibly TRBD1 (6 bases). CDR1 and CDR2 from the germline V gene are SNHLY and FYNNEI. Trimming cost V 4 bases and J 10 bases, with 14 bases left between them. The CDR3 runs 14 residues.

This chain connects TRBV6-1 to TRBJ1-5; D gene ambiguous. The V end lost 2 bases, the J end lost 7 bases, and 15 bases lay between the germline ends. The CDR3 is 15 residues long. Germline CDR1 and CDR2: MNHNS and SASEGT. The DNA for the CDR3 is TGTGCCAGCAGTGAATACTTAAGCGAAGGGCAGCCCCAGCATTTT. Its translation is CASSEYLSEGQPQHF.

The rearrangement links TRBV4-3 to TRBJ2-7, with 8 bases identical to TRBD1. V shed 0 bases, J shed 2 bases, and the junction held 3 bases outside the gene matches. The CDR3 spans 15 residues. Germline CDR1 and CDR2: LGHNA and YSLEER. The CDR3 spells CASSQERQGTYEQYF. CDR3 bases: TGCGCCAGCAGCCAAGAACGACAGGGGACCTACGAGCAGTACTTC.

The chain recombines TRBV5-6 with TRBJ2-1; 7 nucleotides line up with TRBD2. The CDR3 contains 15 residues. CDR1 and CDR2 from the germline V gene are SGHDT and YYEEEE. Trimming took 0 bases from V and 7 from J; bases not matched to a gene: 7. CDR3 residues: CASSLVGRAGNEQFF. CDR3 bases: TGTGCCAGCAGCTTGGTGGGGAGGGCCGGGAATGAGCAGTTCTTC.

This rearrangement joins TRBV18 to TRBJ2-1, with D unclear. Trimming removed 2 bases at V and 6 bases at J, with 20 bases between. Per the germline V gene, CDR1 is KGHSH and CDR2 is LQKENI. This CDR3 is 17 amino acids long. This CDR3 reads CASSPSGPDGSINEQFF. The CDR3 bases are TGTGCCAGCTCACCAAGTGGACCGGACGGAAGCATCAATGAGCAGTTCTTC.

This clone came up once. J is TRBJ1-6 and V is TRBV7-2; 7 bases align to TRBD1. The CDR3 runs to 16 residues. Germline V CDR1 and CDR2: SGHTA, FQGNSA. J gave up 7 bases and V 8 bases, and 14 bases lay outside the gene matches. The CDR3 loop reads CASGQVRNRPNSPLHF. CDR3 coding DNA: TGTGCCAGCGGACAGGTCCGAAATCGCCCCAATTCACCCCTCCACTTT.

This clone appeared once. The V call is TRBV7-9, the J call TRBJ2-2; a possible D gene is TRBD2 (5 bases). CDR1 is SEHNR, CDR2 FQNEAQ, per germline (reference sequence). There are 16 residues in the CDR3. V lost 7 bases to trimming and J lost 2 bases, with 17 bases between them. The CDR3 DNA reads as TGTGCCAGCACTCCCTCGGGGAGTGGAAACACCGGGGAGCTGTTTTTT. Protein product: CASTPSGSGNTGELFF.

This chain uses TRBV6-4 with TRBJ2-7; tentatively, D is TRBD1 or TRBD2 (5 bases each). The germline V gene has CDR1 MRHNA and CDR2 SNTAGT. The CDR3 has 13 amino acids. With 3 bases removed from V and 7 bases from J, the gap between germline ends came to 13 bases. The CDR3 spells CASSEGTTGEQYF. The CDR3 bases are TGTGCCAGCAGTGAAGGGACGACTGGTGAGCAGTACTTC.

The chain uses TRBV7-9 and TRBJ2-1, with D tentatively TRBD1 (5 bases). CDR1 is SEHNR and CDR2 is FQNEAQ in the germline V gene (reference sequence). V lost 1 base to trimming and J lost 9 bases, with 13 bases between them. CDR3 size: 14 residues. CDR3 sequence reads: CASSLVGPRSEQFF. In DNA form, the CDR3 reads TGTGCCAGCAGCTTAGTGGGGCCACGTAGTGAGCAGTTCTTC.

Comment on this clone: Compared with germline, one end of the junction differs, possibly owing to a read error. V gene TRBV9 combines with J gene TRBJ2-1; 7 nucleotides agree with TRBD2. The CDR3 has 13 amino acids. The germline V gene encodes CDR1 SGDLS and CDR2 YYNGEE. This CDR3 is CASSNRDYNGQFF. The CDR3 coding sequence is TGTGCCAGCAGCAACCGGGACTACAATGGGCAGTTCTTC.

This chain joins TRBV7-9 and TRBJ2-2; 11 bases are shared with TRBD1. The CDR3 runs 17 residues. Germline-derived CDR1 and CDR2 are SEHNR and FQNEAQ (reference sequence). With 0 bases clipped from V and 4 bases from J, the junction kept 4 bases outside the gene matches. The CDR3 sequence is CASSLATGTGGTGELFF. The CDR3 DNA reads as TGTGCCAGCAGCTTAGCCACCGGGACAGGGGGCACCGGGGAGCTGTTTTTT. Filled out from reference TRBV7-9 and TRBJ2-2, the complete variable domain reads DTGVSQNPRHKITKRGQNVTFRCDPISEHNRLYWYRQTLGQGPEFLTYFQNEAQLEKSRLLSDRFSAERPKGSFSTLEIQRTEQGDSAMYLCASSLATGTGGTGELFFGEGSRLTVL.